These 29 T cell receptor beta chains share one sample of origin, sequenced in a study of T cell clonotyping in hematopoietic cell transplantation. Only in-frame clones appear in the TCRdb table, and some are missing; sequencing was by immunoSEQ multiplex PCR. The top ten clones hold about 26% of a sample with roughly 5,000 clones, approximately 68% of them seen once. Source: PBMCs, taken 180 days after allogeneic stem cell transplant. The origin of the receptors is a male patient aged 50 or older who had an allogeneic stem cell transplant from an unrelated donor, so the T cells may come from the graft donor. Some clones in this sample may be carry-over from other donors' samples.

The V gene is TRBV30, the J gene TRBJ1-1; D unresolved. The germline V and J ends were trimmed by 0 bases and 1 base, with 6 bases remaining between them. This CDR3 region has 13 residues. Germline CDR1 and CDR2: GTSNPN and SVGIG (reference sequence). DNA for the CDR3: TGTGCCTGGAGTGTAGGTGGGAACACTGAAGCTTTCTTT. Protein: CAWSVGGNTEAFF.

This clone was counted a few times. Here the CDR3 reads CASSFDRGSGYTF. The CDR3 region has the DNA TGTGCCAGCAGCTTCGACAGGGGTAGCGGCTACACCTTC. The J gene is TRBJ1-2, the V gene TRBV5-5, with TRBD1 matching 8 bases. The CDR3 is 13 residues long. The V and J ends lost 2 bases and 8 bases, in that order; junction bases with no gene match: 5. Germline V gives CDR1 SGHKS, CDR2 YYEKEE (reference sequence). The full variable domain, rest sourced from reference TRBV5-5 and TRBJ1-2, is DAGVTQSPTHLIKTRGQQVTLRCSPISGHKSVSWYQQVLGQGPQFIFQYYEKEERGRGNFPDRFSARQFPNYSSELNVNALLLGDSALYLCASSFDRGSGYTFGSGTRLTVV.

The chain couples TRBV2 to TRBJ1-1, with D hard to call. Trimming removed 6 bases at V and 0 bases at J, with 8 bases between. CDR3 size: 13 residues. CDR1 SNHLY and CDR2 FYNNEI come from the germline V gene. CDR3 nucleotides: TGTGCCAGCAGCAGGAAGATGAACACTGAAGCTTTCTTT. Protein: CASSRKMNTEAFF. The full variable domain, rest sourced from reference TRBV2 and TRBJ1-1, is EPEVTQTPSHQVTQMGQEVILRCVPISNHLYFYWYRQILGQKVEFLVSFYNNEISEKSEIFDDQFSVERPDGSNFTLKIRSTKLEDSAMYFCASSRKMNTEAFFGQGTRLTVV.

This clone was found a few times. The chain has TRBV5-8 and TRBJ2-7, with unresolved D. Germline values: CDR1 SGHTS, CDR2 YDEGEE. The ends were cut back, 1 base at V and 2 bases at J, with 10 bases in the middle. The CDR3 length is 14 residues. DNA of the CDR3: TGTGCCAGCAGCTTGTTGCTTGGAACCTACGAGCAGTACTTC. Protein: CASSLLLGTYEQYF.

V and J are TRBV9 and TRBJ2-2; D is ambiguous. Germline V gene lookup returns CDR1 SGDLS and CDR2 YYNGEE. Trimming removed 3 bases at V and 3 bases at J, with 3 bases between. This CDR3 region has 12 residues. CDR3 protein: CASSAYTGELFF. CDR3 coding DNA: TGTGCCAGCAGCGCGTACACCGGGGAGCTGTTTTTT.

The V call is TRBV28, the J call TRBJ2-5, with D unclear. This CDR3 spans 13 amino acids. Germline CDR1 is MDHEN and CDR2 is SYDVKM. The V end lost 5 bases, the J end lost 5 bases, and 12 bases lay between the germline ends. This chain's CDR3 is CASSINNGETQYF. The CDR3 DNA reads TGTGCCAGCAGTATAAACAATGGGGAGACCCAGTACTTC.

The chain joins TRBV30 to TRBJ2-5; either TRBD1 or TRBD2 may fit D (6 bases each). Germline CDR1 and CDR2: GTSNPN and SVGIG (reference sequence). The V gene lost 0 bases and the J gene lost 7 bases, with 12 bases spanning the gap. The CDR3 is 13 amino acids. The CDR3 coding sequence is TGTGCCTGGAGTGTAGGGGGGCTGGGGACCCAGTACTTC. This gives the protein CAWSVGGLGTQYF.

The chain links TRBV5-1 to TRBJ1-1; TRBD1 aligns across 7 bases. The germline V gene encodes CDR1 SGHRS and CDR2 YFSETQ. With 0 bases clipped from V and 4 bases from J, the junction kept 3 bases outside the gene matches. CDR3 size: 14 residues. CDR3 DNA: TGCGCCAGCAGCTTGGCCTCAGGGGGCACTGAAGCTTTCTTT. It encodes CASSLASGGTEAFF.

This chain links TRBV5-1 with TRBJ1-6, with D hard to call. V lost 2 bases, J lost 3 bases, and 6 bases lay in between. Germline CDR1 reads SGHRS; CDR2 reads YFSETQ. The CDR3 length is 14 residues. The CDR3: CASSFELYNSPLHF. DNA of the CDR3: TGCGCCAGCAGCTTTGAGCTCTATAATTCACCCCTCCACTTT.

There are a few counts of this clone. The chain has TRBV27 and TRBJ1-2, with TRBD1 matching over 7 bases. This CDR3 comprises 13 residues. Germline V gives CDR1 MNHEY, CDR2 SMNVEV (reference sequence). Losses at the gene ends were 6 bases for V and 8 bases for J; bases not matched to a gene: 9. CDR3 sequence reads: CASSPQGSQGYTF. The CDR3 DNA reads as TGTGCCAGCAGCCCACAGGGGTCGCAAGGCTACACCTTC.

This clone was counted once. The chain has TRBV7-3 and TRBJ2-3; the D is unclear. In germline, CDR1 is SGHTA, CDR2 FQGTGA. The CDR3 sequence is 14 residues long. The V gene lost 2 bases and the J gene lost 6 bases, with 12 bases spanning the gap. CDR3 region: CASSLGRWFDTQYF. In nucleotides, the CDR3 is TGTGCCAGCAGCTTAGGTCGGTGGTTTGATACGCAGTATTTT. Drawing the rest from reference TRBV7-3 and TRBJ2-3, the complete variable domain is GAGVSQTPSNKVTEKGKYVELRCDPISGHTALYWYRQSLGQGPEFLIYFQGTGAADDSGLPNDRFFAVRPEGSVSTLKIQRTERGDSAVYLCASSLGRWFDTQYFGPGTRLTVL.

The rearrangement uses TRBV6-6 and TRBJ1-2, with TRBD1 as a possible D gene (6 bases). V was cut by 0 bases and J by 8 bases, with 7 bases left in between. The germline V gene has CDR1 MNHNY and CDR2 SVGAGI (reference sequence). CDR3 length equals 12 residues. CDR3 residues: CASSYSRGGYTF. The DNA of the CDR3 is TGTGCCAGCAGTTACTCGAGGGGGGGCTACACCTTC.

This clone was observed a few times. The CDR3 DNA is TGTGCCAGCAGTGAGATGGGACTTGACTCTCAGCCCCAGCATTTT. Translated, it gives CASSEMGLDSQPQHF. The V and J genes are TRBV6-1 and TRBJ1-5; possible D gene TRBD1, 5 bases. In germline, CDR1 is MNHNS, CDR2 SASEGT. Trimming left V 3 bases short and J 6 bases short, with 15 bases between. The CDR3 is 15 residues long.

The chain uses TRBV19 and TRBJ1-1, with a tentative D call TRBD1 (5 bases). V was clipped by 5 bases and J by 5 bases, with 12 bases between them. Germline V CDR1 and CDR2: LNHDA, SQIVND (reference sequence). CDR3 length: 13 amino acids. CDR3 in amino acids: CASSLQASTEAFF. The CDR3 nucleotides read TGTGCCAGTAGTTTACAGGCCTCAACTGAAGCTTTCTTT.

The J gene is TRBJ2-2, the V gene TRBV29-1, with TRBD1 as a possible D gene (6 bases). Trimming stripped 4 bases from V and 3 bases from J, with 9 bases between. CDR3 size: 13 residues. Germline values: CDR1 SQVTM, CDR2 ANQGSEA. In DNA, the CDR3 is TGCAGCGTTGGGGCAGGGGACACCGGGGAGCTGTTTTTT. Encoded protein: CSVGAGDTGELFF.

The chain carries TRBV7-2 and TRBJ1-2, with D possibly matching TRBD1 (6 bases). V was shortened by 8 bases and J by 0 bases, with 13 bases between the two germline ends. The CDR3 sequence is 14 residues long. Per the germline V gene, CDR1 is SGHTA and CDR2 is FQGNSA. The CDR3 bases are TGTGCCAGCCGAGTGACAGGAGCTAACTATGGCTACACCTTC. This codes for CASRVTGANYGYTF.

The chain carries TRBV18 and TRBJ1-4, with a tentative D call TRBD1 (5 bases). This CDR3 is 14 amino acids long. The germline gives CDR1 KGHSH, CDR2 LQKENI. Trimming pared 3 bases from V and 4 bases from J, leaving 9 bases between. The CDR3 sequence: CASSPGLSNEKLFF. The CDR3, as DNA: TGTGCCAGCTCACCGGGACTGAGTAATGAAAAACTGTTTTTT.

The rearrangement links TRBV2 to TRBJ1-2; TRBD1 matches at 7 bases. With 3 bases clipped from V and 8 bases from J, the junction kept 9 bases outside the gene matches. From germline, CDR1 is SNHLY and CDR2 FYNNEI. CDR3 length: 14 residues. CDR3 sequence reads: CASSESDRARGYTF. Here the CDR3 DNA reads TGTGCCAGCAGTGAGTCTGACAGGGCGAGAGGCTACACCTTC.

The chain links TRBV14 to TRBJ2-4; D ambiguous. Trimming left V 4 bases short and J 6 bases short, with 19 bases between. CDR3 length: 16 amino acids. Germline V gives CDR1 SGHDN, CDR2 FVKESK. CDR3 residues: CASSPDRRTYANIQYF. The CDR3, as DNA: TGTGCCAGCAGCCCGGACCGTCGAACCTACGCAAACATTCAGTACTTC.

The chain is built from TRBV28 and TRBJ2-7, with D maybe TRBD2 (6 bases). V lost 2 bases and J 2 bases, leaving 10 bases between the germline ends. The CDR3 has 14 residues. Germline V CDR1 and CDR2: MDHEN, SYDVKM. CDR3 region: CASSLGGGAYEQYF. For the CDR3, the DNA is TGTGCCAGCAGTTTAGGAGGAGGGGCCTACGAGCAGTACTTC.

The genes are TRBV4-1 and TRBJ1-2; tentatively, D is TRBD1 (6 bases). This CDR3 has 13 amino acids. Trimming removed 4 bases at V and 2 bases at J, with 8 bases between. Germline-derived CDR1 and CDR2 are MGHRA and YSYEKL. The CDR3 reads CASSRGQNYGYTF. In DNA form, the CDR3 reads TGCGCCAGCAGCCGCGGACAGAACTATGGCTACACCTTC.

The rearrangement joins TRBV20-1 to TRBJ1-1; weak D call: TRBD1 (5 bases). The V gene's germline CDR1 is DFQATT and CDR2 SNEGSKA (reference sequence). Between the trimmed V and J ends, which lost 2 bases and 10 bases, there was a span of 11 bases. CDR3 size: 11 residues. The CDR3 protein is CSARLGVGAFF. As DNA, the CDR3 is TGCAGTGCTAGATTGGGGGTGGGAGCTTTCTTT.

By share, this clone counts as large. The V and J genes are TRBV6-5 and TRBJ2-5; TRBD1 might be the D (5 bases). Germline V gene lookup returns CDR1 MNHEY and CDR2 SVGAGI. V lost 4 bases and J 4 bases, leaving 16 bases between the germline ends. This CDR3 comprises 15 residues. The CDR3 loop is CASSSLLGAGETQYF. The DNA for the CDR3 is TGTGCCAGCAGTTCCCTCTTAGGGGCAGGAGAGACCCAGTACTTC.

The chain is built from TRBV7-9 and TRBJ2-7; tentatively, D is TRBD1 (5 bases). V was clipped by 1 base and J by 6 bases, with 13 bases between them. Germline V lookup: CDR1 SEHNR, CDR2 FQNEAQ (reference sequence). The CDR3 runs 14 residues. The CDR3 sequence is CASSLGQGRAEQYF. DNA of the CDR3: TGTGCCAGCAGCTTAGGTCAGGGTAGGGCCGAGCAGTACTTC. Full variable domain (rest looked up from reference TRBV7-9 and TRBJ2-7): DTGVSQNPRHKITKRGQNVTFRCDPISEHNRLYWYRQTLGQGPEFLTYFQNEAQLEKSRLLSDRFSAERPKGSFSTLEIQRTEQGDSAMYLCASSLGQGRAEQYFGPGTRLTVT.

V usage is TRBV19 and J usage is TRBJ1-5; D is unresolved. The CDR3 extends over 15 amino acids. Germline V gene data show CDR1 as LNHDA and CDR2 as SQIVND (reference sequence). The V end lost 0 bases, the J end lost 1 base, and 7 bases lay between the germline ends. The CDR3 bases are TGTGCCAGTAGTATAGACTCGAGGAGCAATCAGCCCCAGCATTTT. Amino acids: CASSIDSRSNQPQHF.

The chain recombines TRBV5-4 with TRBJ1-1, with D uncertain. With 7 bases removed from V and 1 base from J, the gap between germline ends came to 8 bases. Germline V gene lookup returns CDR1 SGHNT and CDR2 YYREEE (reference sequence). The CDR3 spans 12 residues. The CDR3 DNA reads TGTGCCAGCGCTATTTGGAACACTGAAGCTTTCTTT. Translated: CASAIWNTEAFF. Looking up the rest from reference TRBV5-4 and TRBJ1-1 gives the full variable domain: ETGVTQSPTHLIKTRGQQVTLRCSSQSGHNTVSWYQQALGQGPQFIFQYYREEENGRGNFPPRFSGLQFPNYSSELNVNALELDDSALYLCASAIWNTEAFFGQGTRLTVV.

The V gene is TRBV10-3, the J gene TRBJ1-5; 7 bases agree with TRBD1. From germline, CDR1 is ENHRY and CDR2 SYGVKD. This CDR3 region has 13 residues. V lost 6 bases to trimming and J lost 4 bases; unmatched junction nucleotides: 3. The CDR3 DNA follows: TGTGCCATCAGACAGGGGCGGAATCAGCCCCAGCATTTT. Protein: CAIRQGRNQPQHF.

This clone was recorded only once. The chain employs TRBV6-4 and TRBJ1-2, with TRBD1 matching 10 bases. Per germline, CDR1 MRHNA and CDR2 SNTAGT. CDR3 length equals 14 residues. The J segment lost 3 bases and the V segment lost 6 bases, leaving 4 bases of the junction unmatched. CDR3 protein: CASRTGTGDYGYTF. The CDR3 nucleotides read TGTGCCAGCAGAACCGGGACAGGGGACTATGGCTACACCTTC.

This clone has just a few counts. This chain links TRBV6-5 with TRBJ1-2; D ambiguous. Trimming left V 0 bases short and J 4 bases short, with 15 bases between. This CDR3 region has 16 residues. CDR1 and CDR2 from the germline V gene are MNHEY and SVGAGI. In DNA, the CDR3 is TGTGCCAGCAGTTACTCGACCGGGCTGGACCCCTATGGCTACACCTTC. This codes for CASSYSTGLDPYGYTF.